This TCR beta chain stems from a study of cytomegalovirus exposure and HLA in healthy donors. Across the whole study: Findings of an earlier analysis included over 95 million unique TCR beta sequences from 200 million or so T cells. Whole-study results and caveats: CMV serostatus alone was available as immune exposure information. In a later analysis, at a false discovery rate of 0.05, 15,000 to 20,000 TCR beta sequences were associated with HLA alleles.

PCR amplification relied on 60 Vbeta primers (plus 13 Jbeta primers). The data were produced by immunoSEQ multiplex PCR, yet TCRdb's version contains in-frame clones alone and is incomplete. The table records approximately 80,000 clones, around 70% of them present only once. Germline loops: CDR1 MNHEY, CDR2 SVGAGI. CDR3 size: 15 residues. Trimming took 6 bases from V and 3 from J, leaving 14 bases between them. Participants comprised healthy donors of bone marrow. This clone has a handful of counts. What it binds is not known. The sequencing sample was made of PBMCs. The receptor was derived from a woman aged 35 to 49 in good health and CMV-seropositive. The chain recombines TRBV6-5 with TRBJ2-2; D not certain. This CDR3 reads CASSPRSLDTGELFF. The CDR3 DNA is TGTGCCAGCAGCCCCAGGTCGTTGGACACCGGGGAGCTGTTTTTT.